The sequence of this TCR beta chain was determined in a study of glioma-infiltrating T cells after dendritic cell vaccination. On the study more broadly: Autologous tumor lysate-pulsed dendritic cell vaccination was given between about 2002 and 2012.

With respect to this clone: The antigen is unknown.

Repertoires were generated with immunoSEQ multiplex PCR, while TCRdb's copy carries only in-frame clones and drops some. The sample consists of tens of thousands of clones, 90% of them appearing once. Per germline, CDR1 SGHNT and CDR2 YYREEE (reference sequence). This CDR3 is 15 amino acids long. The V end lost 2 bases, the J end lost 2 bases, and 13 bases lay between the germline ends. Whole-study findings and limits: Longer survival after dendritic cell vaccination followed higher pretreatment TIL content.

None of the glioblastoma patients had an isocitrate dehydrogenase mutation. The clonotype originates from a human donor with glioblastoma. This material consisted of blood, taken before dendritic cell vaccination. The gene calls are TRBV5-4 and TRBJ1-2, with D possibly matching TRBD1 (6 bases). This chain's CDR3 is CASSFGQGRNYGYTF. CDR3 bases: TGTGCCAGCAGCTTTGGGCAGGGGCGCAACTATGGCTACACCTTC. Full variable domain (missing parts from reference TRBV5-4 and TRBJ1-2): ETGVTQSPTHLIKTRGQQVTLRCSSQSGHNTVSWYQQALGQGPQFIFQYYREEENGRGNFPPRFSGLQFPNYSSELNVNALELDDSALYLCASSFGQGRNYGYTFGSGTRLTVV.